These 14 T cell receptor beta chains came from one sample sequenced in a study of cytomegalovirus exposure and HLA in healthy donors (dated by TCRdb to 2016 to 2017). Library construction relied on the immunoSEQ multiplex PCR assay. For the multiplex PCR, a mixture combining 60 forward primers for TCR Vbeta segments and 13 reverse primers for TCR Jbeta segments was used. Sourced from immuneACCESS, this table was stored by TCRdb with only in-frame sequences that have V and J called. A share of the clones is absent; for the studies checked, an unresolved V gene accounts for under half, and the remainder has no known explanation. The sample table shows 90,000 to 120,000 clones, and roughly 78% are seen once. The top ten clones comprise approximately 1.5% of the sample. The sample taken for sequencing was PBMCs. These receptor sequences come from a middle-aged woman in good health and CMV-seronegative.

The chain employs TRBV6-5 and TRBJ1-1, with D possibly TRBD1 on 5 matching bases. Per the germline V gene, CDR1 is MNHEY and CDR2 is SVGAGI. The ends were cut back, 1 base at V and 8 bases at J, with 8 bases in the middle. This CDR3 comprises 12 residues. CDR3 residues: CASSYFGGEAFF. The CDR3, as DNA: TGTGCCAGCAGTTACTTTGGGGGGGAAGCTTTCTTT.

This chain joins TRBV5-1 and TRBJ2-5, with D unclear. The CDR3 is 11 amino acids. The V gene lost 2 bases and the J gene lost 5 bases, with 4 bases spanning the gap. In germline, CDR1 is SGHRS, CDR2 YFSETQ. The CDR3 here is CASSFEETQYF. CDR3 DNA sequence: TGCGCCAGCAGCTTCGAGGAGACCCAGTACTTC.

The sample holds one count of this clone. The CDR3 spells CASSISGTTRGEQYF. CDR3 bases: TGTGCCAGCAGTATCTCCGGGACTACCCGTGGCGAGCAGTACTTC. The chain has TRBV28 and TRBJ2-7; TRBD2 agrees at 7 bases. The CDR3 contains 15 residues. The germline gives CDR1 MDHEN, CDR2 SYDVKM. V was clipped by 5 bases and J by 6 bases; unmatched bases: 13.

This clone was detected only a few times. The chain links TRBV4-3 to TRBJ2-1; no clear D gene. This CDR3 comprises 14 residues. V lost 0 bases, J lost 5 bases, and 8 bases lay in between. From germline, CDR1 is LGHNA and CDR2 YSLEER. The CDR3 here is CASSQDLEHNEQFF. The CDR3 DNA reads TGCGCCAGCAGCCAAGATCTAGAGCACAATGAGCAGTTCTTC.

The chain joins TRBV4-3 to TRBJ2-1; 9 bases map to TRBD2. Per germline, CDR1 LGHNA and CDR2 YSLEER. The CDR3 totals 16 residues. V lost 5 bases and J lost 2; bases outside the gene matches: 7. The CDR3 is CASSYGLARAYNEQFF. DNA of the CDR3: TGCGCCAGCAGCTACGGACTAGCGCGAGCCTACAATGAGCAGTTCTTC.

As regards this clone: Germline is not matched at one junction end, which may reflect a read error. The chain uses TRBV5-4 and TRBJ1-1, with TRBD1 matching 9 bases. Germline V gene lookup returns CDR1 SGHNT and CDR2 YYREEE (reference sequence). The CDR3 spans 12 residues. Here the CDR3 DNA reads TGTGCCAGCAGCTTGGGGACAGGGGTGGTTGACTTT. Amino acid sequence: CASSLGTGVVDF.

This chain uses TRBV4-3 with TRBJ2-7, with TRBD1 matching over 10 bases. J lost 1 base, V lost 0 bases, and 6 bases had no gene match. CDR3 size: 17 residues. The germline CDR1 and CDR2 sequences are LGHNA and YSLEER. Written as DNA, the CDR3 is TGCGCCAGCAGCCAAGAAGCTAGGGACAGGGGTTCCTACGAGCAGTACTTC. It translates to CASSQEARDRGSYEQYF.

The chain joins TRBV7-8 to TRBJ1-2; TRBD1 might be the D (6 bases). CDR1 and CDR2 from the germline V gene are SGHVS and FQNEAQ. V was pared by 0 bases and J by 4 bases, with 15 bases between. The CDR3 has 16 amino acids. The CDR3 nucleotides are TGTGCCAGCAGCTTAGCGGGGACACAAACGAGCTATGGCTACACCTTC. Translating gives CASSLAGTQTSYGYTF.

This clone appeared once. The J gene is TRBJ1-1, the V gene TRBV5-5; tentative D call: TRBD1 (6 bases). From germline, CDR1 is SGHKS and CDR2 YYEKEE (reference sequence). This CDR3 is built from 18 residues. V dropped 0 bases and J dropped 1 base, with 19 bases sitting between them. The CDR3: CASSLGRGAADRNTEAFF. The CDR3 DNA reads TGTGCCAGCAGCTTGGGACGGGGGGCTGCCGATAGGAACACTGAAGCTTTCTTT.

The CDR3 sequence is CASSQGAGISTDTQYF. In DNA form, the CDR3 reads TGCGCCAGCAGCCAAGGTGCGGGAATTAGCACAGATACGCAGTATTTT. This chain links TRBV4-3 with TRBJ2-3, with D perhaps TRBD2 (6 bases). Trimming pared 1 base from V and 0 bases from J, leaving 11 bases between. The CDR3 runs to 16 residues. Germline V gene lookup returns CDR1 LGHNA and CDR2 YSLEER.

J is TRBJ1-1 and V is TRBV28; the D gene is possibly TRBD1 (6 bases). V lost 3 bases and J 4 bases, leaving 21 bases between the germline ends. Germline CDR1 reads MDHEN; CDR2 reads SYDVKM. This CDR3 has 17 amino acids. CDR3 coding DNA: TGTGCCAGCAGTTTTGTTGAGAGCGCAGGGGAATTCACTGAAGCTTTCTTT. This sequence encodes CASSFVESAGEFTEAFF.

V and J are TRBV4-1 and TRBJ2-2, with a possible D match to TRBD2 (6 bases). Germline-derived CDR1 and CDR2 are MGHRA and YSYEKL. Trimming removed 4 bases from V and 3 bases from J, with 15 bases in between. The CDR3 totals 16 residues. CDR3 in amino acids: CASSRAWRRDTGELFF. CDR3 nucleotide sequence: TGCGCCAGCAGCCGGGCGTGGAGGAGGGACACCGGGGAGCTGTTTTTT.

The chain joins TRBV28 to TRBJ2-6; possible D gene TRBD1, 5 bases. This CDR3 contains 20 residues. Per the germline V gene, CDR1 is MDHEN and CDR2 is SYDVKM. V gave up 3 bases and J gave up 0 bases, with 21 bases separating them. CDR3 sequence: CASSFSGLRQTDSGANVLTF. DNA of the CDR3: TGTGCCAGCAGTTTTTCGGGCCTCCGACAGACTGACTCTGGGGCCAACGTCCTGACTTTC.

The chain links TRBV28 to TRBJ2-3, with 14 bases lining up with TRBD2. V lost 3 bases, J lost 9 bases, and 5 bases stayed unmatched. CDR1 and CDR2 (germline): MDHEN, SYDVKM. The CDR3 extends over 15 amino acids. The CDR3 spells CASSLGLAGAGTQYF. The CDR3 nucleotides are TGTGCCAGCAGTTTGGGACTAGCGGGAGCGGGAACGCAGTATTTT.